The next 19 T cell receptor beta chains were all read from a single sample in a study of glioma-infiltrating T cells. Amplification of TCR alpha and beta CDR3 regions from RNA used iRepertoire nested multiplex PCR. From the multiplex PCR reads, TCRdb called clonotypes with MiXCR, one entry per CDR3 protein. The sample gives 85,000 to 110,000 distinct CDR3 sequences, 25% to 35% of which show up once; 44% is in the top ten. The sample consisted of glioma tissue, nonneoplastic brain tissue, or PBMCs (not recorded which). The receptors were sampled from a human donor with low-grade glioma or glioblastoma, undergoing nonglioma brain surgery, or in good health (not recorded which).

This clonotype was picked up many times. The chain employs TRBV4-2 and TRBJ2-1; 7 positions agree with TRBD1. Germline-derived CDR1 and CDR2 are LGHNA and YNFKEQ. This CDR3 contains 16 residues. J gave up 3 bases and V 3 bases, and 8 bases lay outside the gene matches. The CDR3 protein is CASSQETGANYNEQFF. Here the CDR3 DNA reads TGTGCCAGCAGCCAGGAAACAGGGGCAAACTACAATGAGCAGTTCTTC.

The V gene is TRBV5-1, the J gene TRBJ1-2, with 10 bases aligning to TRBD1. This CDR3 is 15 amino acids long. CDR1 and CDR2 (germline): SGHRS, YFSETQ. The V gene end was trimmed by 4 bases and the J gene end by 6 bases; junction bases not matched to a gene: 9. This chain's CDR3 is CASSLEGQGVNGYTF. CDR3 nucleotide sequence: TGCGCCAGCAGCCTCGAAGGACAGGGGGTTAATGGCTACACCTTC.

As to this clonotype: A much larger clone differs by one base, so this may be a read error. This chain uses TRBV20-1 with TRBJ1-6, with D possibly TRBD1 on 5 matching bases. This CDR3 is built from 13 residues. The germline gives CDR1 DFQATT, CDR2 SNEGSKA (reference sequence). The CDR3 protein is CSARERGGSPLNF. In DNA, the CDR3 is TGCAGTGCTAGAGAGAGGGGAGGGTCACCCCTCAACTTT.

This clonotype was counted at least ten times. J is TRBJ2-1 and V is TRBV6-2 or TRBV6-3, with TRBD2 as a possible D gene (6 bases). The V end lost 6 bases, the J end lost 3 bases, and 18 bases lay between the germline ends. This CDR3 comprises 16 residues. Germline assignment: CDR1 MNHEY and CDR2 SVGEGT. The DNA for the CDR3 is TGTGCCAGCAGCCAATATGTTACGGGGGTCTACAATGAGCAGTTCTTC. Amino acid sequence: CASSQYVTGVYNEQFF.

This clonotype has ten or more counts. The V call is TRBV4-3, the J call TRBJ2-3; D might be TRBD1 (6 bases). Trimming removed 4 bases from V and 6 bases from J, with 17 bases in between. The CDR3 loop spans 15 amino acids. The germline V gene has CDR1 LGHNA and CDR2 YSLEER. The chain's CDR3 is CASSRLAGEGDTQYF. The CDR3 DNA reads as TGCGCCAGCAGCCGATTGGCAGGGGAAGGGGATACGCAGTATTTT.

This clonotype was observed many times. The chain is built from TRBV28 and TRBJ1-2; D is perhaps TRBD1 (5 bases). From germline, CDR1 is MDHEN and CDR2 SYDVKM. The ends were cut back, 5 bases at V and 8 bases at J, with 15 bases in the middle. The CDR3 contains 13 residues. CDR3: CASSPQGVPGYTF. The CDR3 coding sequence is TGTGCCAGCAGTCCCCAAGGGGTCCCCGGCTACACCTTC.

As regards this clonotype: Possible read error: a much larger clone is one base away. This sequence joins TRBV6-4 and TRBJ2-3; no definite D call. CDR1 and CDR2 (germline): MRHNA, SNTAGT. This CDR3 has 15 residues. The CDR3 loop reads CASSGLPGSTDTQCF. The CDR3 DNA reads as TGTGCCAGCAGTGGATTGCCAGGAAGCACAGATACGCAGTGTTTT.

This clonotype was seen ten or more times. J is TRBJ1-1 and V is TRBV28; TRBD1 is a possible D gene (6 bases). Between the trimmed V and J ends, which lost 8 bases and 5 bases, there was a span of 24 bases. The CDR3 runs 16 residues. Germline V CDR1 and CDR2: MDHEN, SYDVKM. The CDR3 DNA reads TGTGCCAGCGTCTCCCGGGGACACCTAGGGAAGACTGAAGCTTTCTTT. Translation: CASVSRGHLGKTEAFF.

In this sample, this clonotype turned up once. This may be a read error: a much more frequent sequence differs by one nucleotide. This sequence joins TRBV12-3 or TRBV12-4 and TRBJ1-1; no clear D. This CDR3 has 15 residues. V shed 1 base and J shed 4 bases, with 13 bases lying between them. The DNA of the CDR3 is TGTGCCAGCAGTTTAGTGCGGCAGACCCCCACTGAAGCTTTCTTT. This gives the protein CASSLVRQTPTEAFF.

This clonotype appeared many times. The rearrangement uses TRBV3-1 and TRBJ1-1; D not resolved. Germline CDR1 LGHDT, CDR2 YNNKEL (reference sequence). V gave up 3 bases and J gave up 1 base, with 9 bases separating them. This CDR3 contains 14 residues. The CDR3 region has the DNA TGTGCCAGCAGCCATCTACAGACGAACACTGAAGCTTTCTTT. Protein sequence: CASSHLQTNTEAFF.

This clonotype was seen more than once but under ten times. The chain recombines TRBV7-2 with TRBJ1-3; 10 nucleotides agree with TRBD1. The germline gives CDR1 SGHTA, CDR2 FQGNSA. V lost 8 bases and J lost 2; bases outside the gene matches: 0. CDR3 length equals 13 residues. The CDR3 DNA is TGTGCCAGCGGACAGGGGGCTGGAAACACCATATATTTT. Its protein product is CASGQGAGNTIYF.

This chain joins TRBV7-9 and TRBJ1-4; D call uncertain. Per germline, CDR1 SEHNR and CDR2 FQNEAQ (reference sequence). V was pared by 2 bases and J by 3 bases, with 7 bases between. This CDR3 has 14 amino acids. CDR3 sequence: CASSLRQPNEKLFF. The CDR3 coding sequence is TGTGCCAGCAGCTTACGGCAGCCTAATGAAAAACTGTTTTTT.

This clonotype came up many times. V and J are TRBV7-2 and TRBJ2-5; TRBD2 might be the D (6 bases). Trimming shortened V by 5 bases and J by 3 bases, and 16 bases separated the two germline ends. The CDR3 contains 15 residues. CDR1 is SGHTA and CDR2 is FQGNSA in the germline V gene. The CDR3 DNA reads as TGTGCCAGCAGCACCCTAGCCGCGGGGAAAGAGACCCAGTACTTC. This codes for CASSTLAAGKETQYF.

Details on this clonotype: A much larger clone differs from this one at a single base, so this may be a read error. The chain recombines TRBV4-3 with TRBJ2-1, with 13 bases that match TRBD2. The CDR3 has 16 amino acids. Germline-derived CDR1 and CDR2 are LGHNA and YSLEER. The CDR3 DNA reads TGCGCCAGCAGCCAAGTGGCACTAGCGGGGGGGAATGAGCAGTCCTTC. Translated: CASSQVALAGGNEQSF.

In its sample, this clonotype was seen many times. The rearrangement uses TRBV25-1 and TRBJ2-7; 8 bases agree with TRBD2. V dropped 1 base and J dropped 7; count of bases not matched to a gene: 6. The CDR3 runs 14 residues. Germline values: CDR1 MGHDK, CDR2 SYGVNS. The CDR3 reads CASSEWGTRMEQYF. CDR3 DNA: TGTGCCAGCAGTGAATGGGGGACTAGGATGGAGCAGTACTTC.

At least ten counts were recorded for this clonotype. This chain connects TRBV18 to TRBJ1-1; D uncertain. Germline loops: CDR1 KGHSH, CDR2 LQKENI. Trimming stripped 3 bases from V and 0 bases from J, with 8 bases between. The CDR3 is 14 amino acids. The DNA of the CDR3 is TGTGCCAGCTCACCGTTAGATCTGAACACTGAAGCTTTCTTT. It encodes CASSPLDLNTEAFF.

This clonotype was observed many times. This chain links TRBV20-1 with TRBJ1-4, with D tentatively TRBD1 (5 bases). CDR1 and CDR2 (germline): DFQATT, SNEGSKA (reference sequence). The CDR3 spans 11 residues. With 6 bases removed from V and 10 bases from J, the gap between germline ends came to 12 bases. The CDR3 nucleotides read TGCAGTGCAAGGGGAATTGGAAAACTGTTTTTT. It codes for CSARGIGKLFF.

This clonotype has ten or more counts. The genes are TRBV12-3 or TRBV12-4 and TRBJ1-1, with a possible D match to TRBD1 (6 bases). There are 14 residues in the CDR3. V was clipped by 3 bases and J by 3 bases, with 11 bases between them. The CDR3 sequence is CASSLRGLDTEAFF. CDR3 nucleotide sequence: TGTGCCAGCAGTTTGAGGGGGTTGGACACTGAAGCTTTCTTT.

This clonotype was found many times. The CDR3 loop is CASSQAPGGGVTDTQYF. The CDR3 DNA reads as TGTGCCAGCAGCCAAGCCCCGGGGGGGGGGGTGACAGATACGCAGTATTTT. The chain couples TRBV4-2 to TRBJ2-3, with TRBD2 matching over 8 bases. V was pared by 1 base and J by 3 bases, with 9 bases of the junction left unmatched. The V gene's germline CDR1 is LGHNA and CDR2 YNFKEQ. The CDR3 has 17 amino acids.